A single sample is the source of the 28 T cell receptor beta chains below, sequenced in a study of T-cell memory formation after mild COVID-19. TCRdb reanalysed the 5' RACE reads using MiXCR and keeps one entry per CDR3 protein. This sample has 210,000 or so distinct CDR3 sequences, with around 25% found just once. The source material was PBMCs or a T cell subset sorted from them (not recorded which). The receptors come from an adult woman who had mild COVID-19 (a few samples of this study predate the infection). Cell type and time point are not known.

The chain is built from TRBV4-1 and TRBJ2-7; 7 nucleotides match TRBD2. The V and J ends lost 1 base and 5 bases, in that order; junction bases with no gene match: 8. CDR1 is MGHRA, CDR2 YSYEKL, per germline. The CDR3 consists of 15 residues. CDR3 amino acids: CASSQGAGDYHEQYF. Here the CDR3 DNA reads TGCGCCAGCAGCCAAGGGGCGGGGGATTACCACGAGCAGTACTTC.

This clonotype occurred a few times. The chain couples TRBV6-6 to TRBJ2-2; no clear D. This CDR3 contains 13 residues. Germline V lookup: CDR1 MNHNY, CDR2 SVGAGI (reference sequence). The V end was cut by 4 bases, the J end by 2 bases, with 5 bases between. CDR3 DNA sequence: TGTGCCAGCAGTTTTATCAACACCGGGGAGCTGTTTTTT. Protein product: CASSFINTGELFF.

This clonotype was seen a handful of times. The chain couples TRBV30 to TRBJ1-4; D is undetermined. The CDR3 consists of 16 residues. Germline V gene lookup returns CDR1 GTSNPN and CDR2 SVGIG (reference sequence). The V end was cut by 2 bases, the J end by 0 bases, with 13 bases between. The CDR3: CAWSRPHRATNEKLFF. The CDR3 DNA reads TGTGCCTGGAGTCGCCCCCACAGAGCAACTAATGAAAAACTGTTTTTT.

The chain carries TRBV7-2 and TRBJ1-1, with a possible D match to TRBD1 (5 bases). Deletions cut 3 bases from V and 4 bases from J, with 15 bases between. Germline CDR1 SGHTA, CDR2 FQGNSA. The CDR3 loop spans 15 amino acids. This chain's CDR3 is CASSFGDLLGTEAFF. The CDR3 region has the DNA TGTGCCAGCAGCTTTGGGGACCTATTGGGCACTGAAGCTTTCTTT.

There are a few counts of this clonotype. V is TRBV28 and J is TRBJ2-5; D may be TRBD2 (5 bases). V lost 3 bases to trimming and J lost 7 bases, with 9 bases between them. This CDR3 contains 12 residues. Germline V gene sequence: CDR1 MDHEN, CDR2 SYDVKM. CDR3 DNA sequence: TGTGCCAGCAGTTTGAGGAGCGGGACCCAGTACTTC. This translates into CASSLRSGTQYF.

The V call is TRBV5-6, the J call TRBJ2-3; TRBD2 aligns across 9 bases. The germline CDR1 and CDR2 sequences are SGHDT and YYEEEE. The ends lost 7 bases at V and 2 bases at J; junction bases unmatched: 14. The CDR3 extends over 17 amino acids. CDR3 protein: CASLGGRAVGPTDTQYF. As DNA, the CDR3 is TGTGCCAGCCTTGGCGGGAGGGCCGTTGGTCCCACAGATACGCAGTATTTT.

This clonotype occurred a few times. CDR3 in amino acids: CASSPEGRGGYTF. The CDR3 DNA reads as TGTGCCAGCAGCCCCGAAGGCCGGGGGGGCTACACCTTC. The chain carries TRBV7-3 and TRBJ1-2; possibly TRBD1 for D (5 bases). Trimming cost V 5 bases and J 8 bases, with 15 bases left between them. Germline CDR1 and CDR2: SGHTA and FQGTGA. CDR3 length equals 13 residues.

This clonotype has more than one count but fewer than ten. This chain uses TRBV7-2 with TRBJ2-7; D perhaps matches TRBD1 (7 bases). The length of the CDR3 is 14 residues. Germline CDR1 and CDR2: SGHTA and FQGNSA. The V end lost 7 bases, the J end lost 0 bases, and 13 bases lay between the germline ends. The CDR3: CASNLRGVSYEQYF. CDR3 DNA: TGTGCCAGCAACCTCAGGGGGGTCTCCTACGAGCAGTACTTC.

The chain uses TRBV6-4 and TRBJ2-1, with no clear D. This CDR3 spans 13 amino acids. V was clipped by 6 bases and J by 9 bases, with 15 bases between them. Looked up from germline, CDR1 is MRHNA and CDR2 is SNTAGT. CDR3 region: CASSLTLLGEQFF. DNA for the CDR3: TGTGCCAGCAGCCTGACTCTTTTGGGTGAGCAGTTCTTC.

The table lists this clonotype with a few counts. The chain combines TRBV4-3 with TRBJ1-3, with 10 bases matching TRBD1. This CDR3 has 15 amino acids. Germline CDR1 and CDR2: LGHNA and YSLEER. The J segment lost 8 bases and the V segment lost 2 bases, leaving 6 bases of the junction unmatched. The CDR3 spells CASSQTSGTGDTIYF. CDR3 sequence (DNA): TGCGCCAGCAGCCAAACTTCCGGGACAGGGGACACCATATATTTT.

V gene TRBV7-6 combines with J gene TRBJ2-3; weak D call: TRBD1 (6 bases). Germline lookup yields CDR1 SGHVS and CDR2 FNYEAQ. The V and J ends lost 1 base and 6 bases respectively, with 11 bases between them. The CDR3 runs to 14 residues. The DNA for the CDR3 is TGTGCCAGCAGCTTAGGGACAGTCCTGGATACGCAGTATTTT. It translates to CASSLGTVLDTQYF.

The chain combines TRBV7-6 with TRBJ2-6, with unresolved D. This CDR3 is 17 amino acids long. The ends were cut back, 2 bases at V and 1 base at J, with 12 bases in the middle. Germline CDR1 and CDR2: SGHVS and FNYEAQ. The CDR3 nucleotides are TGTGCCAGCAGCTTACGGATCGACATATCTGGGGCCAACGTCCTGACTTTC. Its translation: CASSLRIDISGANVLTF.

In this sample, this clonotype turned up a few times. The chain uses TRBV24-1 and TRBJ2-7; possibly TRBD2 for D (6 bases). V lost 5 bases to trimming and J lost 4 bases, with 11 bases between them. The CDR3 covers 13 residues. The germline V gene has CDR1 KGHDR and CDR2 SFDVKD. This chain's CDR3 is CATSAARGYEQYF. The CDR3 DNA follows: TGTGCCACCAGTGCCGCGCGGGGTTACGAGCAGTACTTC.

There are a few counts of this clonotype. V is TRBV30 and J is TRBJ2-2; D is possibly TRBD1 or TRBD2 (5 bases each). Trimming left V 3 bases short and J 6 bases short, with 14 bases between. The CDR3 extends over 14 amino acids. The germline gives CDR1 GTSNPN, CDR2 SVGIG (reference sequence). In nucleotides, the CDR3 is TGTGCCTGGAGGCCCCGAGGGGCGGCCGGGGAGCTGTTTTTT. It yields the protein CAWRPRGAAGELFF.

The DNA of the CDR3 is TGCGCCAGCAGCTTGGACCAGGGGAACTATGGCTACACCTTC. Residues: CASSLDQGNYGYTF. The chain uses TRBV5-1 and TRBJ1-2, with D perhaps TRBD1 (6 bases). In germline, CDR1 is SGHRS, CDR2 YFSETQ. V dropped 0 bases and J dropped 2 bases, with 8 bases sitting between them. This CDR3 spans 14 amino acids.

The rearrangement uses TRBV7-2 and TRBJ2-3, with a tentative D call TRBD1 (5 bases). Germline V CDR1 and CDR2: SGHTA, FQGNSA. CDR3 length: 15 amino acids. V lost 4 bases to trimming and J lost 0 bases, with 11 bases between them. Written as DNA, the CDR3 is TGTGCCAGCAGCTCCGAGTGGACAAGCACAGATACGCAGTATTTT. Amino acid sequence: CASSSEWTSTDTQYF.

This clonotype was detected a few times. The chain employs TRBV6-6 and TRBJ2-1; a weak D match, TRBD2 (5 bases). The germline V and J ends were trimmed by 7 bases and 0 bases, with 13 bases remaining between them. CDR3 length: 15 residues. Germline V gene data show CDR1 as MNHNY and CDR2 as SVGAGI (reference sequence). The CDR3 here is CASNRAESSYNEQFF. CDR3 coding DNA: TGTGCCAGCAACAGAGCGGAGAGCTCCTACAATGAGCAGTTCTTC.

This chain connects TRBV6-5 to TRBJ2-1, with 8 bases identical to TRBD2. V gave up 4 bases and J gave up 15 bases; unmatched junction bases: 14. Germline V gene sequence: CDR1 MNHEY, CDR2 SVGAGI. This CDR3 is built from 14 residues. CDR3 residues: CASSWDGAGGSMFF. The CDR3 bases are TGTGCCAGCAGTTGGGATGGGGCGGGAGGCTCCATGTTCTTC.

The chain joins TRBV5-5 to TRBJ2-7, with D possibly being TRBD1 (6 bases). The CDR3 is made up of 14 amino acids. The germline CDR1 and CDR2 sequences are SGHKS and YYEKEE (reference sequence). The V end was cut by 4 bases, the J end by 5 bases, with 16 bases between. The CDR3: CASSPGQGYDEQYF. The DNA of the CDR3 is TGTGCCAGCAGCCCCGGGCAGGGGTACGACGAGCAGTACTTC.

This clonotype turned up a few times. V and J are TRBV5-1 and TRBJ1-1; no definite D call. CDR3 length: 14 amino acids. Germline-derived CDR1 and CDR2 are SGHRS and YFSETQ. V was pared by 4 bases and J by 0 bases, with 10 bases between. CDR3 protein: CASSPRTVNTEAFF. In DNA, the CDR3 is TGCGCCAGCAGCCCACGGACCGTGAACACTGAAGCTTTCTTT.

J is TRBJ1-2 and V is TRBV7-9, with D tentatively TRBD1 (5 bases). The CDR3 runs to 13 residues. Germline CDR1 and CDR2: SEHNR and FQNEAQ (reference sequence). Trimming shortened V by 5 bases and J by 4 bases, and 11 bases separated the two germline ends. The DNA for the CDR3 is TGTGCCAGCAGCACTGGGACGGCCTATGGCTACACCTTC. It is translated as CASSTGTAYGYTF.

This clonotype was detected a few times. The V call is TRBV4-1, the J call TRBJ2-1; 15 bases align to TRBD2. This CDR3 is 18 amino acids long. Per the germline V gene, CDR1 is MGHRA and CDR2 is YSYEKL. Trimming cost V 0 bases and J 2 bases; bases outside gene matches: 2. The CDR3 sequence is CASSQERTSGGAYNEQFF. CDR3 in DNA: TGCGCCAGCAGCCAAGAAAGGACTAGCGGGGGGGCCTACAATGAGCAGTTCTTC.

This clonotype has a handful of counts. The chain links TRBV2 to TRBJ2-4, with a tentative D call TRBD2 (5 bases). The CDR3 runs to 15 residues. V was cut by 3 bases and J by 1 base, with 10 bases left in between. CDR1 SNHLY and CDR2 FYNNEI come from the germline V gene. CDR3 bases: TGTGCCAGCAGTGAGGAGCGGACGGCCAAAAACATTCAGTACTTC. Amino acid sequence: CASSEERTAKNIQYF.

A few counts support this clonotype. This chain links TRBV20-1 with TRBJ2-7; a possible D gene is TRBD1 (7 bases). CDR3 size: 12 residues. V lost 4 bases, J lost 7 bases, and 14 bases lay in between. The germline CDR1 and CDR2 sequences are DFQATT and SNEGSKA (reference sequence). The CDR3 DNA sequence: TGCAGTGCTACAGGGGGGTCCCGGGAGCAGTACTTC. Translating gives CSATGGSREQYF.

This clonotype has more than one count but fewer than ten. The rearrangement joins TRBV5-8 to TRBJ2-5; no reliable D call. Trimming stripped 1 base from V and 4 bases from J, with 11 bases between. Germline V gene lookup returns CDR1 SGHTS and CDR2 YDEGEE. The CDR3 has 14 residues. The CDR3 spells CASSLRESRETQYF. In nucleotides, the CDR3 is TGTGCCAGCAGCTTGAGGGAAAGTAGAGAGACCCAGTACTTC.

This clonotype was counted between two and nine times. This chain connects TRBV24-1 to TRBJ2-3; weak D call: TRBD2 (6 bases). Germline CDR1 is KGHDR and CDR2 is SFDVKD. V was clipped by 1 base and J by 2 bases, with 12 bases between them. The CDR3 contains 16 residues. The CDR3 loop is CATSDFGRGYTDTQYF. The DNA for the CDR3 is TGTGCCACCAGTGATTTCGGGCGGGGCTACACAGATACGCAGTATTTT.

The chain uses TRBV20-1 and TRBJ1-3, with a possible D match to TRBD1 (5 bases). The V and J ends lost 5 bases and 2 bases respectively, with 13 bases between them. This CDR3 has 14 residues. Germline CDR1 DFQATT, CDR2 SNEGSKA (reference sequence). The CDR3 DNA reads as TGCAGTGCTTACCCCCCGGGGGCTGGAAACACCATATATTTT. Residues: CSAYPPGAGNTIYF.

This clonotype has a handful of counts. The V call is TRBV27, the J call TRBJ2-7; 8 bases are shared with TRBD1. CDR1 and CDR2 from the germline V gene are MNHEY and SMNVEV (reference sequence). V dropped 5 bases and J dropped 6; count of bases not matched to a gene: 9. The CDR3 covers 14 residues. CDR3 sequence: CASSIRAQGVEQYF. The DNA of the CDR3 is TGTGCCAGCAGTATAAGAGCACAGGGGGTCGAGCAGTACTTC.